This TCR beta chain was sequenced during a study of blood T cell repertoires in COVID-19. Across the whole study: PBMCs, B-cell-depleted T cells, or T cells provided the cDNA or gDNA that made up the material.

Assay used: immunoSEQ multiplex PCR; TCRdb lists only in-frame clones, some missing. The table has about 80,000 clones, about 73% seen once. Germline V lookup: CDR1 MNHEY, CDR2 SVGEGT. This CDR3 comprises 19 residues. With V trimmed by 4 bases and J by 2 bases, 10 bases remained unmatched. The gene calls are TRBV6-2 or TRBV6-3 and TRBJ2-3; 15 nucleotides align to TRBD2. The receptor comes from a man aged 50 to 60 with active or convalescent COVID-19. The sample consisted of peripheral blood. The CDR3: CASSWTSGGVPLSTDTQYF. Written as DNA, the CDR3 is TGTGCCAGCAGTTGGACTAGCGGGGGGGTCCCCCTTTCCACAGATACGCAGTATTTT.